These T cell receptor beta chains were read from a single sample in a study of OX40 agonist ivuxolimab in advanced cancers. The assay was immunoSEQ multiplex PCR, and TCRdb's table has in-frame clones only and misses some. This sample has some 42,000 clones; approximately 78% occur once, and the top ten carry 2.6%. Sample: CD4+ or CD8+ T cells sorted from blood, taken in a trial of the OX40 agonist ivuxolimab. All receptors come from an adult with an advanced solid tumor such as melanoma, head and neck, liver or kidney cancer. Each CDR3 is given with its conserved first and last residue. D genes are given only for firm matches. Some rows mark clone size as missing; the rest say once, few, many or name a class of expanded clone.

d_call: TRBD1; j_call: TRBJ1-5; v_call: TRBV2; clone_size: -; cdr3_aa: CASSQDRSHQPQHF; cdr3_nt: TGTGCCAGCAGTCAGGACAGGAGCCATCAGCCCCAGCATTTT
d_call: -; j_call: TRBJ1-2; v_call: TRBV9; clone_size: -; cdr3_aa: CASSVGQSYGYTF; cdr3_nt: TGTGCCAGCAGCGTAGGACAGTCTTATGGCTACACCTTC
d_call: TRBD1; j_call: TRBJ2-5; v_call: TRBV7-2; clone_size: -; cdr3_aa: CASSGTGAETQYF; cdr3_nt: TGTGCCAGCAGCGGTACAGGGGCCGAGACCCAGTACTTC
d_call: -; j_call: TRBJ1-1; v_call: TRBV29-1; clone_size: once; cdr3_aa: CSVQGTEAFF; cdr3_nt: TGCAGCGTGCAGGGCACTGAAGCTTTCTTT
d_call: TRBD2; j_call: TRBJ2-7; v_call: TRBV2; clone_size: -; cdr3_aa: CASIPSTGTTYEQYF; cdr3_nt: TGTGCCAGCATCCCCTCCACGGGGACTACCTACGAGCAGTACTTC
d_call: TRBD1; j_call: TRBJ2-1; v_call: TRBV5-1; clone_size: medium-sized; cdr3_aa: CASSLGTGGWEQFF; cdr3_nt: TGCGCCAGCAGCTTGGGAACAGGGGGGTGGGAGCAGTTCTTC
d_call: -; j_call: TRBJ1-5; v_call: TRBV5-6; clone_size: once; cdr3_aa: CASSLEGGRREPQHF; cdr3_nt: TGTGCCAGCAGCTTGGAGGGGGGCAGACGGGAGCCCCAGCATTTT
d_call: TRBD2; j_call: TRBJ2-2; v_call: TRBV19; clone_size: few; cdr3_aa: CASTVKPGLAGANTGELFF; cdr3_nt: TGTGCCAGTACTGTAAAACCGGGACTAGCGGGTGCGAACACCGGGGAGCTGTTTTTT
d_call: -; j_call: TRBJ2-5; v_call: TRBV12-5; clone_size: -; cdr3_aa: CASGLDGVLETQYF; cdr3_nt: TGTGCTAGTGGTCTGGACGGGGTCCTGGAGACCCAGTACTTC
d_call: TRBD1; j_call: TRBJ1-6; v_call: TRBV4-1; clone_size: -; cdr3_aa: CASSHRQGGGGSPLHF; cdr3_nt: TGCGCCAGCAGCCACAGACAGGGTGGCGGAGGTTCACCCCTCCACTTT
d_call: -; j_call: TRBJ1-4; v_call: TRBV29-1; clone_size: -; cdr3_aa: CSVIGGGTNEKLFF; cdr3_nt: TGCAGCGTGATCGGGGGAGGCACTAATGAAAAACTGTTTTTT
d_call: -; j_call: TRBJ1-2; v_call: TRBV9; clone_size: -; cdr3_aa: CASSLGGERRGYTF; cdr3_nt: TGTGCCAGCTCCCTGGGGGGAGAGAGAAGGGGCTACACCTTC
d_call: -; j_call: TRBJ1-1; v_call: TRBV10-1; clone_size: -; cdr3_aa: CASSALGGPDTEAFF; cdr3_nt: TGCGCCAGCAGCGCGCTCGGGGGACCGGACACTGAAGCTTTCTTT
d_call: -; j_call: TRBJ2-7; v_call: TRBV5-1; clone_size: -; cdr3_aa: CASSLDPPRGEQYF; cdr3_nt: TGCGCCAGCAGCTTGGACCCACCTCGTGGTGAGCAGTACTTC
d_call: TRBD2; j_call: TRBJ2-3; v_call: TRBV7-8; clone_size: -; cdr3_aa: CASNTGLAPDTQYF; cdr3_nt: TGTGCCAGCAACACCGGACTAGCCCCAGATACGCAGTATTTT
d_call: -; j_call: TRBJ1-2; v_call: TRBV5-6; clone_size: -; cdr3_aa: CASSLGHYGYTF; cdr3_nt: TGTGCCAGCAGCTTAGGCCACTATGGCTACACCTTC
d_call: -; j_call: TRBJ2-5; v_call: TRBV5-4; clone_size: -; cdr3_aa: CASSFRETGETQYF; cdr3_nt: TGTGCCAGCAGCTTCCGAGAAACGGGAGAGACCCAGTACTTC
d_call: TRBD2; j_call: TRBJ2-1; v_call: TRBV11-2; clone_size: -; cdr3_aa: CASSFSSGYNNEQFF; cdr3_nt: TGTGCCAGCAGCTTCTCTAGCGGGTACAACAATGAGCAGTTCTTC
d_call: TRBD1; j_call: TRBJ1-1; v_call: TRBV5-6; clone_size: -; cdr3_aa: CASSLRGQGVNTEAFF; cdr3_nt: TGTGCCAGCAGCTTGAGGGGACAGGGCGTGAACACTGAAGCTTTCTTT
d_call: -; j_call: TRBJ1-1; v_call: TRBV7-9; clone_size: -; cdr3_aa: CASSLPHKGVEAFF; cdr3_nt: TGTGCCAGCAGCTTACCTCATAAAGGGGTTGAAGCTTTCTTT
d_call: TRBD1; j_call: TRBJ1-1; v_call: TRBV11-2; clone_size: -; cdr3_aa: CASSFTGGYAGNTEAFF; cdr3_nt: TGTGCCAGCAGCTTCACAGGGGGCTATGCGGGGAACACTGAAGCTTTCTTT
d_call: TRBD2; j_call: TRBJ2-1; v_call: TRBV15; clone_size: -; cdr3_aa: CATSRVTLAGLDNEQFF; cdr3_nt: TGTGCCACCAGCAGAGTTACCCTAGCGGGATTAGACAATGAGCAGTTCTTC
d_call: -; j_call: TRBJ2-7; v_call: TRBV5-1; clone_size: few; cdr3_aa: CASSSQLRTLKMPYEQYF; cdr3_nt: TGCGCCAGCAGCAGTCAGCTGAGGACTCTCAAAATGCCCTACGAGCAGTACTTC
d_call: TRBD1; j_call: TRBJ1-6; v_call: TRBV6-6; clone_size: -; cdr3_aa: CASSPQGQGGSPLHF; cdr3_nt: TGTGCCAGCAGCCCACAGGGACAGGGAGGCTCACCCCTCCACTTT
d_call: TRBD2; j_call: TRBJ2-1; v_call: TRBV18; clone_size: -; cdr3_aa: CASWGLAGELAYNEQFF; cdr3_nt: TGTGCCAGCTGGGGACTAGCGGGAGAACTGGCTTACAATGAGCAGTTCTTC
d_call: -; j_call: TRBJ2-1; v_call: TRBV7-2; clone_size: few; cdr3_aa: CASSRGGGSSSYNEQFF; cdr3_nt: TGTGCCAGCAGCCGTGGGGGCGGGAGTAGTTCCTACAATGAGCAGTTCTTC
d_call: -; j_call: TRBJ1-1; v_call: TRBV19; clone_size: once; cdr3_aa: CASSIGRETEAFF; cdr3_nt: TGTGCCAGTAGTATAGGCAGGGAAACTGAAGCTTTCTTT
d_call: -; j_call: TRBJ1-6; v_call: TRBV13; clone_size: -; cdr3_aa: CASRQAGGLESPLHF; cdr3_nt: TGTGCCAGCAGGCAAGCGGGGGGCTTGGAATCACCCCTCCACTTT
d_call: -; j_call: TRBJ1-5; v_call: TRBV27; clone_size: -; cdr3_aa: CASSLTLYQPQHF; cdr3_nt: TGTGCCAGCAGTTTGACTCTTTATCAGCCCCAGCATTTT
d_call: -; j_call: TRBJ1-4; v_call: TRBV28; clone_size: few; cdr3_aa: CASSPPGAAGNEKLFF; cdr3_nt: TGTGCCAGCAGCCCACCCGGGGCGGCGGGTAATGAAAAACTGTTTTTT
d_call: TRBD1; j_call: TRBJ1-1; v_call: TRBV5-4; clone_size: -; cdr3_aa: CASSPHGPGQLNTEAFF; cdr3_nt: TGTGCCAGCAGCCCCCACGGTCCGGGACAGTTGAACACTGAAGCTTTCTTT
d_call: TRBD1; j_call: TRBJ2-5; v_call: TRBV7-9; clone_size: -; cdr3_aa: CASSRTTGVETQYF; cdr3_nt: TGTGCCAGCAGCCGAACGACAGGGGTGGAGACCCAGTACTTC
d_call: -; j_call: TRBJ2-5; v_call: TRBV7-7; clone_size: -; cdr3_aa: CASSLNTGEETQYF; cdr3_nt: TGTGCTAGCAGCCTAAACACTGGAGAAGAGACCCAGTACTTC
d_call: TRBD1; j_call: TRBJ1-5; v_call: TRBV4-2; clone_size: once; cdr3_aa: CASSQDSVGQGSYSNQPQHF; cdr3_nt: TGTGCCAGCAGCCAAGATAGTGTAGGACAGGGATCATATAGCAATCAGCCCCAGCATTTT
d_call: -; j_call: TRBJ2-3; v_call: TRBV7-8; clone_size: -; cdr3_aa: CASRQKADTQYF; cdr3_nt: TGTGCCAGCAGACAGAAGGCAGATACGCAGTATTTT
d_call: TRBD2; j_call: TRBJ2-1; v_call: TRBV18; clone_size: -; cdr3_aa: CASSPRASGRNEQFF; cdr3_nt: TGTGCCAGCTCACCGAGGGCTAGCGGGAGAAATGAGCAGTTCTTC
d_call: -; j_call: TRBJ2-7; v_call: TRBV7-7; clone_size: -; cdr3_aa: CASSSGAAGSGNEQYF; cdr3_nt: TGTGCCAGCAGCTCGGGCGCCGCAGGTTCCGGAAACGAGCAGTACTTC
d_call: -; j_call: TRBJ2-1; v_call: TRBV30; clone_size: -; cdr3_aa: CAWSGYSGYSYNEQFF; cdr3_nt: TGTGCCTGGAGTGGATATTCGGGCTACTCCTACAATGAGCAGTTCTTC
d_call: TRBD1; j_call: TRBJ1-1; v_call: TRBV7-3; clone_size: -; cdr3_aa: CASSLAGTGGEFFF; cdr3_nt: TGTGCCAGCAGCCTTGCCGGGACAGGGGGCGAGTTTTTCTTT
d_call: -; j_call: TRBJ1-2; v_call: TRBV21-1; clone_size: -; cdr3_aa: CASSKGGTGRKAEGYTF; cdr3_nt: TGTGCCAGCAGCAAAGGCGGAACAGGGCGGAAGGCGGAGGGCTACACCTTC
d_call: TRBD2; j_call: TRBJ2-1; v_call: TRBV11-2; clone_size: -; cdr3_aa: CASSLRLAVNNEQFF; cdr3_nt: TGTGCCAGCAGCTTACGGCTAGCGGTCAACAATGAGCAGTTCTTC
d_call: -; j_call: TRBJ1-1; v_call: TRBV2; clone_size: -; cdr3_aa: CASSDTATVNTEAFF; cdr3_nt: TGTGCCAGCAGTGATACAGCGACCGTGAACACTGAAGCTTTCTTT
d_call: -; j_call: TRBJ2-2; v_call: TRBV5-6; clone_size: -; cdr3_aa: CASSLDSELFF; cdr3_nt: TGTGCCAGCAGCTTGGATTCGGAGCTGTTTTTT
d_call: TRBD2; j_call: TRBJ2-1; v_call: TRBV4-2; clone_size: once; cdr3_aa: CASSPPLAGGYNEQFF; cdr3_nt: TGTGCCAGCAGCCCACCACTAGCGGGAGGCTACAATGAGCAGTTCTTC
d_call: -; j_call: TRBJ1-1; v_call: TRBV30; clone_size: medium-sized; cdr3_aa: CAWSMDVNTEAFF; cdr3_nt: TGTGCCTGGAGTATGGACGTGAACACTGAAGCTTTCTTT
d_call: -; j_call: TRBJ2-3; v_call: TRBV11-2; clone_size: once; cdr3_aa: CASSVADTQYF; cdr3_nt: TGTGCCAGCAGCGTAGCAGATACGCAGTATTTT
d_call: TRBD1; j_call: TRBJ2-3; v_call: TRBV5-4; clone_size: -; cdr3_aa: CASSFGTGWADTQYF; cdr3_nt: TGTGCCAGCAGTTTCGGGACAGGTTGGGCAGATACGCAGTATTTT
d_call: -; j_call: TRBJ2-1; v_call: TRBV9; clone_size: -; cdr3_aa: CASSVLPNEQFF; cdr3_nt: TGTGCCAGCAGCGTACTACCCAATGAGCAGTTCTTC